A selection of T cell receptor beta chains follows, all from one sample in a study of control samples from healthy donors and cancer patients. The assay was immunoSEQ multiplex PCR, and TCRdb's table has in-frame clones only and misses some. This sample carries more than 35,000 clones, around four fifths of them seen once, and the ten largest clones take 20% to 25%. What was sequenced was PBMCs. The receptors were gathered from a woman between 55 and 75 years old with lung cancer. CDR3s leave out the opening cysteine and the closing phenylalanine or tryptophan. For some rows the clone size is stated as once, few or many, or as a class when expanded; others skip it.

ASSEMGGAYNEQF	-	13	TRBV6-1	TRBJ2-1
ATSDSGLINEQF	-	12	TRBV24-1	TRBJ2-1
ASSPHSGTGIGVTEEKLF	-	18	TRBV9	TRBJ1-4
ASRGDRGVGGNQPQH	-	15	TRBV2	TRBJ1-5
ASSLRGQPQH	-	10	TRBV3-1/TRBV3-2	TRBJ1-5
ASRGTSGVGEQF	medium-sized	12	TRBV3-1/TRBV3-2	TRBJ2-1
ASSFSGAGNQPQH	-	13	TRBV11-2	TRBJ1-5
ASSPRRTSSSYEQY	-	14	TRBV3-1/TRBV3-2	TRBJ2-7
ASSRQGRDTEAF	-	12	TRBV4-1	TRBJ1-1
ASSLDAGTFTNYGYT	-	15	TRBV11-2	TRBJ1-2
ASSEGGFGPQH	-	11	TRBV9	TRBJ1-5
ASSHPIAKNIQY	once	12	TRBV28	TRBJ2-4
ASEDRGTSADTQY	-	13	TRBV19	TRBJ2-3
ASRRREWNSPLH	few	12	TRBV6-5	TRBJ1-6
SVDRVGDTQY	-	10	TRBV29-1	TRBJ2-3
ATSGGGGSYNEQF	-	13	TRBV9	TRBJ2-1
ASSPGQGDFAGELF	-	14	TRBV18	TRBJ2-2
ASTLRGTGDETQY	-	13	TRBV7-2	TRBJ2-5
ASSLPTGNQPGANVLT	-	16	TRBV13	TRBJ2-6
ASAQAGTSNEQF	-	12	TRBV25-1	TRBJ2-1
ASSSSDWRAGELF	once	13	TRBV5-4	TRBJ2-2
ASSIVDSGNQPQH	-	13	TRBV19	TRBJ1-5
ASSPTARDPLY	-	11	TRBV19	TRBJ2-5
ASSLSRGAVETQY	-	13	TRBV7-6	TRBJ2-5
ASSVGLAEDRVTGELF	-	16	TRBV9	TRBJ2-2
AISHSHSNQPQH	-	12	TRBV10-3	TRBJ1-5
ASSQEWGPVEQY	-	12	TRBV4-2	TRBJ2-7
ASSLSRATNEKLF	few	13	TRBV2	TRBJ1-4
ASSAGLDTEAF	-	11	TRBV18	TRBJ1-1
ASTQGTAGTGELF	few	13	TRBV7-9	TRBJ2-2
ASSVGTPDTQY	-	11	TRBV9	TRBJ2-3
ASTQLGGPGYEAF	once	13	TRBV6-5	TRBJ1-1
ASSFGTATYEQY	-	12	TRBV4-1	TRBJ2-7
ASSWGHDYSYEQY	once	13	TRBV5-4	TRBJ2-7
ASSHGGQGNTGELF	once	14	TRBV7-3	TRBJ2-2
ASSVSPDSSYNEQF	-	14	TRBV6-4	TRBJ2-1
ASSLQANTEAF	-	11	TRBV7-2	TRBJ1-1
ASGSLLQGQPQH	-	12	TRBV12-5	TRBJ1-5
ASSLERGLSAGTQY	few	14	TRBV7-2	TRBJ2-3
ASSLRQGGIYNEQF	few	14	TRBV7-3	TRBJ2-1
ASSPPMSQLPK	-	11	TRBV4-2	TRBJ1-1
ASSLGNQEVNEQF	-	13	TRBV11-3	TRBJ2-1
ASSEGLADKETQY	-	13	TRBV6-1	TRBJ2-5
ASSLPDTYGYT	-	11	TRBV5-6	TRBJ1-2
ASSLGFGTKAYNSPLH	-	16	TRBV3-1/TRBV3-2	TRBJ1-6
ASSYSENTEAF	-	11	TRBV6-5	TRBJ1-1
ASSPSPSDPWSGYT	-	14	TRBV4-1	TRBJ1-2
SVQLAGERNEQF	-	12	TRBV29-1	TRBJ2-1